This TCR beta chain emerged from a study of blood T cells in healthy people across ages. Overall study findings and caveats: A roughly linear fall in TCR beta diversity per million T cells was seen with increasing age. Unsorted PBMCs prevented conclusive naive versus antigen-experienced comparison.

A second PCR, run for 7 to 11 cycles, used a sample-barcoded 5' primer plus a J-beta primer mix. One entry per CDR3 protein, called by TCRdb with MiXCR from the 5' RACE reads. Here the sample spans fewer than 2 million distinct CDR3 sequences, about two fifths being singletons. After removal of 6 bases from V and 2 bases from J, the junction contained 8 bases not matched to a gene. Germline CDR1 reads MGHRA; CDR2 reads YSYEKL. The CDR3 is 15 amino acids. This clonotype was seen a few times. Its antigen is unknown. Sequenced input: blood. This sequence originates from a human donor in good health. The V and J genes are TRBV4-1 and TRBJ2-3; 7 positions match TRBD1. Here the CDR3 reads CASSTQGTTTDTQYF. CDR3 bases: TGCGCCAGCAGTACACAGGGGACGACCACAGATACGCAGTATTTT.